These 22 T cell receptor beta chains were sequenced from one sample in a study of blood T cells in healthy people across ages. Combining a sample-barcoded 5' primer with a J-beta primer mix, a second PCR ran for roughly 7 to 12 cycles. TCRdb fed the 5' RACE reads into MiXCR, producing one record per CDR3 protein. The sample has around 780,000 distinct CDR3 sequences; just over 55% are singletons. Sequenced sample: blood. Receptor source: a man between 35 and 55 years old in good health.

The chain joins TRBV28 to TRBJ2-3; 7 bases are a match to TRBD2. Per the germline V gene, CDR1 is MDHEN and CDR2 is SYDVKM. This CDR3 has 14 amino acids. Unmatched junction bases numbered 4, after V lost 7 bases and J lost 0 bases. CDR3 region: CASKRAGSTDTQYF. The DNA for the CDR3 is TGTGCCAGCAAGCGAGCGGGGAGCACAGATACGCAGTATTTT.

This clonotype was observed a few times. The chain joins TRBV12-5 to TRBJ2-1; no firm D call. CDR1 is LGHNT and CDR2 is FRNRAP in the germline V gene. V gave up 1 base and J gave up 8 bases, with 3 bases separating them. This CDR3 spans 11 amino acids. CDR3 protein: CASGLEYEQFF. CDR3 coding DNA: TGTGCTAGTGGTTTGGAGTATGAGCAGTTCTTC. Complete variable domain (other parts from reference TRBV12-5 and TRBJ2-1): DARVTQTPRHKVTEMGQEVTMRCQPILGHNTVFWYRQTMMQGLELLAYFRNRAPLDDSGMPKDRFSAEMPDATLATLKIQPSEPRDSAVYFCASGLEYEQFFGPGTRLTVL.

This clonotype has a handful of counts. This chain joins TRBV21-1 and TRBJ1-2. TRBV21-1 is a pseudogene. The CDR3 spans 16 residues. CDR3: CASSNPRTRRTYGYTF. DNA of the CDR3: TGTGCCAGCAGCAACCCAAGGACTAGACGGACGTATGGCTACACCTTC.

J is TRBJ2-7 and V is TRBV6-5; no reliable D call. The CDR3 is 13 amino acids. V lost 2 bases and J 3 bases, leaving 8 bases between the germline ends. Germline lookup yields CDR1 MNHEY and CDR2 SVGAGI. CDR3 nucleotide sequence: TGTGCCAGCAGTTACCGGGTTAACTACGAGCAGTACTTC. It specifies CASSYRVNYEQYF.

The rearrangement uses TRBV20-1 and TRBJ2-2; TRBD1 agrees at 9 bases. Germline V gene data show CDR1 as DFQATT and CDR2 as SNEGSKA (reference sequence). The length of the CDR3 is 13 residues. J gave up 5 bases and V 6 bases, and 4 bases lay outside the gene matches. CDR3 protein: CSARDRVTGELFF. The CDR3 coding sequence is TGCAGTGCCAGGGACAGGGTGACCGGGGAGCTGTTTTTT.

This chain uses TRBV6-2 or TRBV6-3 with TRBJ1-1; no definite D call. Germline V gives CDR1 MNHEY, CDR2 SVGEGT. V dropped 0 bases and J dropped 0 bases, with 20 bases sitting between them. This CDR3 has 19 residues. DNA of the CDR3: TGTGCCAGCAGTTACTCGTGGGAGCAGGCCCCACCTATGAACACTGAAGCTTTCTTT. Protein product: CASSYSWEQAPPMNTEAFF.

The chain links TRBV20-1 to TRBJ2-2; D uncertain. V lost 3 bases to trimming and J lost 7 bases, with 9 bases between them. CDR3 length equals 12 residues. Germline values: CDR1 DFQATT, CDR2 SNEGSKA (reference sequence). The chain's CDR3 is CSARISGGELFF. The CDR3 nucleotides read TGCAGTGCTAGGATATCGGGCGGGGAGCTGTTTTTT.

The genes are TRBV20-1 and TRBJ1-5; 7 bases agree with TRBD1. Germline V CDR1 and CDR2: DFQATT, SNEGSKA (reference sequence). The J segment lost 4 bases and the V segment lost 1 base, leaving 13 bases of the junction unmatched. The CDR3 spans 17 residues. Here the CDR3 DNA reads TGCAGTGCTAGAGGTGACAGGGAGGCAGAGAGGAATCAGCCCCAGCATTTT. It specifies CSARGDREAERNQPQHF.

This clonotype was recorded many times. J is TRBJ2-1 and V is TRBV25-1; the match to TRBD2 covers 12 bases. In germline, CDR1 is MGHDK, CDR2 SYGVNS. J was trimmed by 0 bases and V by 4 bases; bases with no gene match: 16. The CDR3 contains 21 residues. DNA of the CDR3: TGTGCCAGCAGTGGATCGACTAGCGGGAGTCGGACCCGAAGCTCCTACAATGAGCAGTTCTTC. As protein: CASSGSTSGSRTRSSYNEQFF.

This clonotype was counted between two and nine times. The rearrangement uses TRBV27 and TRBJ2-7; possibly TRBD2 for D (5 bases). V was cut by 2 bases and J by 0 bases, with 11 bases left in between. Looked up from germline, CDR1 is MNHEY and CDR2 is SMNVEV (reference sequence). There are 15 residues in the CDR3. CDR3 amino acids: CASSLIGGRSYEQYF. The CDR3 DNA reads TGTGCCAGCAGTTTAATCGGAGGCCGCTCCTACGAGCAGTACTTC.

This clonotype appeared a few times. The genes are TRBV25-1 and TRBJ2-7; weak D call: TRBD2 (5 bases). The CDR3 covers 13 residues. The germline V and J ends were trimmed by 2 bases and 2 bases, with 7 bases remaining between them. CDR1 and CDR2 (germline): MGHDK, SYGVNS. The CDR3: CASSEERAYEQYF. The CDR3 coding sequence is TGTGCCAGCAGTGAAGAGAGGGCCTACGAGCAGTACTTC.

The V gene is TRBV2, the J gene TRBJ2-5; possibly TRBD2 for D (7 bases). The CDR3 spans 16 residues. The germline gives CDR1 SNHLY, CDR2 FYNNEI. V gave up 1 base and J gave up 2 bases, with 14 bases separating them. CDR3 sequence (DNA): TGTGCCAGCAGTGAAGAGGGGGGGACTCCGCAAGAGACCCAGTACTTC. It codes for CASSEEGGTPQETQYF.

The chain combines TRBV4-3 with TRBJ1-4; no clear D gene. CDR1 LGHNA and CDR2 YSLEER come from the germline V gene. The V end lost 0 bases, the J end lost 5 bases, and 13 bases lay between the germline ends. The CDR3 is 16 residues long. CDR3 loop: CASSQESGAVNEKLFF. The CDR3 bases are TGCGCCAGCAGCCAAGAGTCGGGCGCCGTGAATGAAAAACTGTTTTTT.

V usage is TRBV7-3 and J usage is TRBJ2-1; D may be TRBD2 (5 bases). This CDR3 comprises 15 residues. CDR1 and CDR2 from the germline V gene are SGHTA and FQGTGA. V was shortened by 4 bases and J by 5 bases, with 15 bases between the two germline ends. DNA for the CDR3: TGTGCCAGCAGCTCCACCGGGAACGGAGACAATGAGCAGTTCTTC. This gives the protein CASSSTGNGDNEQFF.

As regards this clonotype: The conserved phenylalanine or tryptophan is not found at the CDR3 terminus, so this likely reflects a read error. The chain uses TRBV5-1 and TRBJ2-7; TRBD1 aligns across 9 bases. This CDR3 comprises 13 residues. The V and J ends lost 3 bases and 5 bases, in that order; junction bases with no gene match: 3. Germline V gene sequence: CDR1 SGHRS, CDR2 YFSETQ. The CDR3 sequence is CASSSDRGNEQYI. CDR3 coding DNA: TGCGCCAGCAGCTCTGACAGGGGGAACGAGCAGTACATC.

This chain links TRBV20-1 with TRBJ2-5; TRBD2 agrees at 7 bases. CDR1 is DFQATT and CDR2 is SNEGSKA in the germline V gene (reference sequence). With V trimmed by 7 bases and J by 1 base, 6 bases remained unmatched. The CDR3 is 13 residues long. CDR3 nucleotide sequence: TGCAGTGTATTGGGCGGGGGCCAAGAGACCCAGTACTTC. Encoded protein: CSVLGGGQETQYF.

The V call is TRBV28, the J call TRBJ2-7; 8 bases map to TRBD2. V was clipped by 7 bases and J by 5 bases; unmatched bases: 10. This CDR3 spans 14 amino acids. CDR1 is MDHEN, CDR2 SYDVKM, per germline. The CDR3 DNA sequence: TGTGCCAGCAAGATATCGAGCGGGAGTAACGAGCAGTACTTC. Translation: CASKISSGSNEQYF.

This rearrangement joins TRBV29-1 to TRBJ2-7; D call uncertain. The CDR3 spans 12 residues. Germline values: CDR1 SQVTM, CDR2 ANQGSEA. Trimming removed 4 bases at V and 1 base at J, with 8 bases between. The CDR3 region is CSVGVGSYEQYF. The CDR3 region has the DNA TGCAGCGTTGGGGTGGGGTCCTACGAGCAGTACTTC.

The chain carries TRBV14 and TRBJ2-7; unclear D gene. V lost 3 bases to trimming and J lost 3 bases, with 6 bases between them. Germline CDR1 is SGHDN and CDR2 is FVKESK. The CDR3 totals 12 residues. This CDR3 is CASSQALYEQYF. The CDR3 DNA reads as TGTGCCAGCAGCCAGGCGCTCTACGAGCAGTACTTC.

The chain is built from TRBV12-5 and TRBJ2-2; 11 positions match TRBD1. CDR3 length equals 18 residues. V was clipped by 0 bases and J by 1 base; unmatched bases: 4. The germline gives CDR1 LGHNT, CDR2 FRNRAP. The CDR3 DNA is TGTGCTAGTGGTTTGGTACTGGGGACAGGGGGGAACACCGGGGAGCTGTTTTTT. Encoded protein: CASGLVLGTGGNTGELFF. Full variable domain (missing parts from reference TRBV12-5 and TRBJ2-2): DARVTQTPRHKVTEMGQEVTMRCQPILGHNTVFWYRQTMMQGLELLAYFRNRAPLDDSGMPKDRFSAEMPDATLATLKIQPSEPRDSAVYFCASGLVLGTGGNTGELFFGEGSRLTVL.

The genes are TRBV20-1 and TRBJ1-5; 8 bases agree with TRBD1. Trimming took 5 bases from V and 5 from J; bases not matched to a gene: 11. The CDR3 spans 15 residues. Germline V gene data show CDR1 as DFQATT and CDR2 as SNEGSKA (reference sequence). The CDR3 sequence is CSALQGGARHQPQHF. Here the CDR3 DNA reads TGCAGTGCTTTACAGGGGGGAGCGCGGCATCAGCCCCAGCATTTT.

The chain recombines TRBV27 with TRBJ1-2; D not resolved. This CDR3 spans 13 amino acids. Germline V gene lookup returns CDR1 MNHEY and CDR2 SMNVEV (reference sequence). The V and J ends lost 4 bases and 6 bases respectively, with 12 bases between them. The CDR3 sequence: CASSSPQINGYTF. The CDR3 region has the DNA TGTGCCAGCAGTTCTCCCCAGATTAATGGCTACACCTTC.